The 10 T cell receptor beta chains below come from one sample, sequenced in a study of vaccination effects on CD4 cells after COVID-19. Their recognized antigens are unknown. Generated by immunoSEQ multiplex PCR, the TCRdb table keeps only in-frame clones and is missing some. The table has about 50,000 clones, nearly 75% seen once. Upon completion of 10 days in culture, CD4+ T cells were isolated. Sometime from March through December 2020, the person acquired a SARS-CoV-2 infection that PCR confirmed. Vaccination of participants consisted of two doses of either the BNT162b2 or mRNA-1273 vaccine. Sample: CD4+ T cells from PBMCs cultured without peptide, taken after COVID-19 vaccination. These receptors all stem from a human donor who had a prior SARS-CoV-2 infection.

This clone appeared a few times. This chain joins TRBV7-8 and TRBJ2-7; a weak D match, TRBD2 (8 bases). The length of the CDR3 is 16 residues. The V gene's germline CDR1 is SGHVS and CDR2 FQNEAQ. V dropped 4 bases and J dropped 3 bases, with 19 bases sitting between them. CDR3 sequence: CASSYSQGLAGYEQYF. The CDR3 nucleotides are TGTGCCAGCAGCTATTCACAGGGGCTAGCGGGCTACGAGCAGTACTTC.

This sequence joins TRBV18 and TRBJ1-3; maybe TRBD1 (6 bases). V was cut by 3 bases and J by 1 base, with 10 bases left in between. The CDR3 runs to 15 residues. Germline V gene sequence: CDR1 KGHSH, CDR2 LQKENI. CDR3 loop: CASSPLDRSGNTIYF. The DNA for the CDR3 is TGTGCCAGCTCACCTCTTGACAGGTCTGGAAACACCATATATTTT.

The V and J genes are TRBV5-5 and TRBJ2-2; 8 bases map to TRBD1. Germline values: CDR1 SGHKS, CDR2 YYEKEE (reference sequence). V shed 9 bases, J shed 7 bases, and the junction held 8 bases outside the gene matches. The CDR3 is 13 amino acids. The CDR3 loop is CATTGQGHGELFF. CDR3 bases: TGTGCCACCACAGGACAGGGACACGGGGAGCTGTTTTTT.

V and J are TRBV2 and TRBJ1-2; D is perhaps TRBD1 (5 bases). V was clipped by 1 base and J by 2 bases, with 11 bases between them. In germline, CDR1 is SNHLY, CDR2 FYNNEI. The CDR3 runs 15 residues. The CDR3 loop is CASSEEGTGNYGYTF. CDR3 in DNA: TGTGCCAGCAGTGAAGAAGGGACGGGGAACTATGGCTACACCTTC.

The J gene is TRBJ2-2, the V gene TRBV5-8, with 8 bases fitting TRBD1. The CDR3 is 17 residues long. V dropped 5 bases and J dropped 4; count of bases not matched to a gene: 13. CDR1 and CDR2 (germline): SGHTS, YDEGEE. The CDR3 DNA follows: TGTGCCAGCAGGAATCATCAGGGGGCGTTGAGCACCGGGGAGCTGTTTTTT. Amino acids: CASRNHQGALSTGELFF.

J is TRBJ2-7 and V is TRBV18, with D unclear. The CDR3 has 12 amino acids. The V end lost 2 bases, the J end lost 5 bases, and 7 bases lay between the germline ends. The germline V gene encodes CDR1 KGHSH and CDR2 LQKENI. CDR3: CASSPDTDEQYF. CDR3 DNA sequence: TGTGCCAGCTCACCAGATACCGACGAGCAGTACTTC.

This sequence joins TRBV15 and TRBJ2-2, with 9 bases identical to TRBD1. There are 17 residues in the CDR3. After removal of 5 bases from V and 5 bases from J, the junction contained 12 bases not matched to a gene. Germline V gene lookup returns CDR1 LNHNV and CDR2 YYDKDF (reference sequence). CDR3 DNA: TGTGCCACCAGCTCACCCCCGGGACAGGGTTATACCGGGGAGCTGTTTTTT. This translates into CATSSPPGQGYTGELFF.

The chain employs TRBV19 and TRBJ1-4; 8 bases align to TRBD1. The V segment lost 3 bases and the J segment 8 bases; nucleotides outside the gene matches: 5. This CDR3 has 14 amino acids. Germline CDR1 reads LNHDA; CDR2 reads SQIVND (reference sequence). Here the CDR3 DNA reads TGTGCCAGTAGTATCACAGGGGGAGGCGAAAAACTGTTTTTT. It codes for CASSITGGGEKLFF.

The J gene is TRBJ1-1, the V gene TRBV7-9; D call uncertain. The germline V and J ends were trimmed by 2 bases and 6 bases, with 7 bases remaining between them. Per the germline V gene, CDR1 is SEHNR and CDR2 is FQNEAQ (reference sequence). The CDR3 has 12 amino acids. DNA for the CDR3: TGTGCCAGCAGCTTAATCGGGCCTGAAGCTTTCTTT. This codes for CASSLIGPEAFF.

The chain uses TRBV6-5 and TRBJ2-7; tentatively, D is TRBD1 (6 bases). CDR1 and CDR2 (germline): MNHEY, SVGAGI. With 6 bases removed from V and 6 bases from J, the gap between germline ends came to 18 bases. The CDR3 has 14 amino acids. The CDR3 DNA reads as TGTGCCAGCAGGGACAGCATAAGTTCGCGCGAGCAGTACTTC. The encoded protein is CASRDSISSREQYF.